The entry below describes one T cell receptor (beta chain). Its antigen is undetermined. Primers: 60 Vbeta forward and 13 Jbeta reverse. Measured with immunoSEQ multiplex PCR; TCRdb has only the in-frame clones, and not every one. The repertoire holds under 200,000 clones, with approximately 85% as singletons. The CDR3 consists of 15 residues. The trim removed 5 bases at V and 2 bases at J, leaving 8 bases unmatched. CDR1 and CDR2 (germline): LNHDA, SQIVND (reference sequence). The data derive from a study of cytomegalovirus exposure and HLA in healthy donors. Study as a whole: Researchers found that under 90% of 398 genotyped donors fell within the Caucasian-associated ancestry cluster. The study, taken as a whole, reports: One later analysis reportedly identified an Asian-associated ancestry cluster that showed fewer N-insertions than the roughly 600-donor mean. Further analysis was carried out later, and it showed several of the most significant clusters appearing linked to common viral pathogens. The study reported that TCR beta sequences accurately predicted HLA-A and HLA-B alleles in most subjects.

The sequencing sample was made of PBMCs. This receptor was identified in a woman aged 50 to 60 in good health and CMV-seronegative. J is TRBJ1-2 and V is TRBV19; 7 bases map to TRBD1. The CDR3 here is CASSLPDRVNYGYTF. The CDR3 nucleotides are TGTGCCAGTAGTTTACCCGACAGGGTAAACTATGGCTACACCTTC.